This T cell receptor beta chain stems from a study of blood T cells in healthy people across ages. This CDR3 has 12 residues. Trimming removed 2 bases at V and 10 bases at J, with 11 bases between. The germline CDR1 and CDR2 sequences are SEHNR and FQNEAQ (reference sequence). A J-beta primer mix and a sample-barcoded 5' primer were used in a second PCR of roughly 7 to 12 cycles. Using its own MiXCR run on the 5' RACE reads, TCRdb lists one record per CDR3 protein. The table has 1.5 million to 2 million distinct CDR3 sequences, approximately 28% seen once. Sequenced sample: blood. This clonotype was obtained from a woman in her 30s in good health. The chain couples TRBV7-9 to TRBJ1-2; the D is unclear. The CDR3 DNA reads TGTGCCAGCAGCTTACGTGTAGGGATCTACACCTTC. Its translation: CASSLRVGIYTF.